This entry is about one T cell receptor beta chain. This sample was taken from a study of T cell repertoires in cytomegalovirus infection. As for the study in general: Both CMV infection and a matching HLA type were indicated by public TCR beta signatures.

TCRdb redid the calling of the reads with MiXCR, one entry per CDR3 protein. Here the sample spans 290,000 or so distinct CDR3 sequences, approximately 8.9% being singletons. V lost 5 bases to trimming and J lost 2 bases; unmatched junction nucleotides: 2. Germline-derived CDR1 and CDR2 are DFQATT and SNEGSKA (reference sequence). The CDR3 contains 12 residues. Specimen: PBMCs. J is TRBJ2-7 and V is TRBV20-1, with 8 positions matching TRBD1. This TCR derives from a human donor in good health (CMV status not recorded). Some clones in this sample may be carry-over from other donors' samples. The CDR3 nucleotides are TGCAGTGCTTGGGACAGGACCTACGAGCAGTACTTC. Its protein product is CSAWDRTYEQYF.